The T cell receptor (beta chain) under discussion was sequenced for a study of siplizumab effects on memory and regulatory T cells. Study results and caveats: Siplizumab produced a significant reduction in alloreactive sequences that were traceable to unstimulated CD4+ memory cells.

With 0 bases removed from V and 2 bases from J, the gap between germline ends came to 8 bases. CDR1 is MNHEY and CDR2 is SVGAGI in the germline V gene. CDR3 length: 14 amino acids. Profiled with immunoSEQ multiplex PCR; TCRdb holds only in-frame clones, not every one. Here the sample spans about 85,000 clones, approximately 95% being singletons. Remarks on this clone: Its target is not known.

Sequenced material: CD8+ T cells sorted from blood. The TCR sequence derives from a human donor in good health. V is TRBV6-5 and J is TRBJ2-7; D gene unclear. The CDR3 nucleotides read TGTGCCAGCAGTTACTCGAGCGTCCCCTACGAGCAGTACTTC. The encoded protein is CASSYSSVPYEQYF.